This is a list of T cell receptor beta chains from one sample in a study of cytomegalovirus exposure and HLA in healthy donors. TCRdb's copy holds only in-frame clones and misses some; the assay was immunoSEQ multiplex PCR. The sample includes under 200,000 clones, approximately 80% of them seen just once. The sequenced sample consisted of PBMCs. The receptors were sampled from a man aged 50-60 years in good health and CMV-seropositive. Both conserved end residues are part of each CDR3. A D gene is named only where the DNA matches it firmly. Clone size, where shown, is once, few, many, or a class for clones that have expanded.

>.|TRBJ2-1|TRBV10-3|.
CAISDTGGDGGEQFF
TGTGCCATCAGTGATACAGGCGGGGACGGTGGTGAGCAGTTCTTC
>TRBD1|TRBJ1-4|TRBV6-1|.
CASSEPGQGAEKLFF
TGTGCCAGCAGTGAACCTGGACAGGGGGCGGAAAAACTGTTTTTT
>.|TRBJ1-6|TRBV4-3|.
CASSQGPVLESSYNSPLHF
TGCGCCAGCAGCCAAGGTCCGGTATTGGAGAGCTCCTATAATTCACCCCTCCACTTT
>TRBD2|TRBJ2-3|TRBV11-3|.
CASSLGASGGTDTQYF
TGTGCCAGCAGCCTGGGAGCTAGCGGGGGCACAGATACGCAGTATTTT
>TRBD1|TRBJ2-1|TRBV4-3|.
CASSQDSGQGYNEQFF
TGCGCCAGCAGCCAAGATTCGGGACAGGGGTACAATGAGCAGTTCTTC
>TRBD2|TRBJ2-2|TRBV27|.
CASSRLRGLSGGFTGELFF
TGTGCCAGCAGTCGCCTCAGGGGACTTAGCGGGGGTTTCACCGGGGAGCTGTTTTTT
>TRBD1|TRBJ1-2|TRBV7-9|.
CASSHRQGGVGYTF
TGTGCCAGCAGCCACAGACAGGGGGGTGTTGGCTACACCTTC
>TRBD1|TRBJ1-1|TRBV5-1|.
CASSRTGQSTEAFF
TGCGCCAGCAGCCGGACAGGGCAAAGCACTGAAGCTTTCTTT
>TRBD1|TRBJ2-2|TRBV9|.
CASSSRDRGTETNTGELFF
TGTGCCAGCAGCTCCCGGGACAGGGGTACAGAGACGAACACCGGGGAGCTGTTTTTT
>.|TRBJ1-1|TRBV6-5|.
CASSYWTRGYTEAFF
TGTGCCAGCAGTTACTGGACCAGGGGCTACACTGAAGCTTTCTTT
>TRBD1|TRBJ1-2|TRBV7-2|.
CASSLAGSQTGVWGYTF
TGTGCCAGCAGCTTAGCTGGAAGTCAAACAGGGGTCTGGGGCTACACCTTC
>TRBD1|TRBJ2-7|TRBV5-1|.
CASSPGTGVAYEQYF
TGCGCCAGCAGCCCTGGGACAGGGGTGGCCTACGAGCAGTACTTC
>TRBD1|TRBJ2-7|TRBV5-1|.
CASSWTQGAQAGQYF
TGCGCCAGCAGCTGGACACAGGGGGCGCAGGCAGGGCAGTACTTC
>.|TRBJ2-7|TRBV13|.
CASSLESQVGEQYF
TGTGCCAGCAGCTTAGAGAGTCAGGTAGGCGAGCAGTACTTC
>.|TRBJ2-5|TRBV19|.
CASSGRGGPQETQYF
TGTGCCAGTAGTGGCCGCGGGGGCCCTCAAGAGACCCAGTACTTC
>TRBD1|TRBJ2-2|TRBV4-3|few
CASSRQGETGELFF
TGCGCCAGCAGCCGGCAGGGGGAAACCGGGGAGCTGTTTTTT
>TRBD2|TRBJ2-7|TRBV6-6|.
CASSSTAGYEQYF
TGTGCCAGCAGTTCGACAGCGGGGTACGAGCAGTACTTC
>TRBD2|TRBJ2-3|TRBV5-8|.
CAGRRGETDTQYF
TGTGCCGGGCGTCGGGGGGAGACAGATACGCAGTATTTT
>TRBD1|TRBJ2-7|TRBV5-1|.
CASSLYSQGAYEQYF
TGCGCCAGCAGCTTGTATTCGCAGGGGGCCTACGAGCAGTACTTC
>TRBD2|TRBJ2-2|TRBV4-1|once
CASSQDGGGAVGELFF
TGCGCCAGCAGCCAAGACGGCGGGGGGGCGGTCGGGGAGCTGTTTTTT
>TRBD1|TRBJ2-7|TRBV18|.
CASSPGQGFSEQYF
TGTGCCAGCTCACCGGGACAGGGTTTCTCCGAGCAGTACTTC
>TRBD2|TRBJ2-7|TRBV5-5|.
CASSKIAGGPYEQYF
TGTGCCAGCAGCAAAATAGCGGGGGGGCCCTACGAGCAGTACTTC
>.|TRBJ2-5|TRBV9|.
CASSVTATQGETQYF
TGTGCCAGCAGCGTTACGGCAACCCAGGGGGAGACCCAGTACTTC
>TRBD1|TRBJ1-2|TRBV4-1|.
CASSQASGTGSANYGYTF
TGCGCCAGCAGCCAAGCGTCCGGGACAGGCTCGGCTAACTATGGCTACACCTTC
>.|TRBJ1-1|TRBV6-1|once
CASSLGAAGNTEAFF
TGTGCCAGCAGTCTGGGGGCGGCGGGGAACACTGAAGCTTTCTTT
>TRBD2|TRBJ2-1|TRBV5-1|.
CASSLVASGGASSEQFF
TGCGCCAGCAGCTTGGTGGCTAGCGGGGGGGCCTCGTCTGAGCAGTTCTTC
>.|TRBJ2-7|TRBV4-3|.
CASSQAKQGSHEQYF
TGCGCCAGCAGCCAAGCTAAACAGGGAAGCCACGAGCAGTACTTC
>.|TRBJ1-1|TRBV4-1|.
CASSPGTQKNTEAFF
TGCGCCAGCAGCCCTGGGACACAAAAGAACACTGAAGCTTTCTTT
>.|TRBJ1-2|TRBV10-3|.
CAISDPTGGYTF
TGTGCCATCAGTGATCCGACAGGTGGCTACACCTTC
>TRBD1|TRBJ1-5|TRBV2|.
CASSRDSYSNQPQHF
TGTGCCAGCAGTCGGGACAGTTATAGCAATCAGCCCCAGCATTTT
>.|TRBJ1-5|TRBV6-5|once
CASSFTYSNQPQHF
TGTGCCAGCAGTTTTACATATAGCAATCAGCCCCAGCATTTT
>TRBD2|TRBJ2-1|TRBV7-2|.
CASSRLAGGGEQFF
TGTGCCAGCAGCAGACTTGCGGGGGGGGGTGAGCAGTTCTTC
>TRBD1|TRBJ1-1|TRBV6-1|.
CASSGQGMSTEAFF
TGTGCCAGCAGTGGACAGGGGATGAGCACTGAAGCTTTCTTT
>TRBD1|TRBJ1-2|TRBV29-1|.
CSVRDSVANYGYTF
TGCAGCGTCCGGGACAGCGTTGCTAACTATGGCTACACCTTC
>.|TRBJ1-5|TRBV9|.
CASSVDPGHYGNQPQHF
TGTGCCAGCAGCGTAGACCCGGGACACTACGGCAATCAGCCCCAGCATTTT
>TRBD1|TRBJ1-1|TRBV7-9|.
CASSSVTGGWTEAFF
TGTGCCAGCAGCTCCGTGACAGGGGGCTGGACTGAAGCTTTCTTT
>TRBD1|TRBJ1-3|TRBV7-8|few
CASRPGQGIQENTIYF
TGTGCCAGCAGACCTGGACAGGGGATCCAAGAAAACACCATATATTTT
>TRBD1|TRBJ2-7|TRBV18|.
CASSPIQGDYEQYF
TGTGCCAGCTCACCGATACAGGGGGACTACGAGCAGTACTTC
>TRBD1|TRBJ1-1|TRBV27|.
CASSNHRGSNTEAFF
TGTGCCAGCAGCAACCACAGGGGATCGAACACTGAAGCTTTCTTT
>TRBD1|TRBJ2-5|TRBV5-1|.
CASSWTPPGTGGETQYF
TGCGCCAGCAGCTGGACTCCCCCCGGGACAGGGGGCGAGACCCAGTACTTC
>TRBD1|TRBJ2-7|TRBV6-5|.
CASRATGVLYEQYF
TGTGCCAGCAGGGCTACAGGGGTTCTGTACGAGCAGTACTTC
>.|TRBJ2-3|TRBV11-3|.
CASSFSGLVTDTQYF
TGTGCCAGCAGCTTTTCGGGACTGGTCACAGATACGCAGTATTTT
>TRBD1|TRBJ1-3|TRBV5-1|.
CASSWGQGGSGNTIYF
TGCGCCAGCAGCTGGGGACAGGGGGGGTCTGGAAACACCATATATTTT
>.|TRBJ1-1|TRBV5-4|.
CASSLESGSEAFF
TGTGCCAGCAGCTTGGAGTCAGGGTCTGAAGCTTTCTTT
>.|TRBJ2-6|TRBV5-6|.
CASSLAPGSSGANVLTF
TGTGCCAGCAGCTTGGCCCCAGGTAGCTCTGGGGCCAACGTCCTGACTTTC
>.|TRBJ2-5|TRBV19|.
CASSRVPQETQYF
TGTGCCAGTAGTCGGGTGCCTCAAGAGACCCAGTACTTC
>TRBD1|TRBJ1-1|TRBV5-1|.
CASSLQGAYTEAFF
TGCGCCAGCAGCTTGCAGGGGGCTTACACTGAAGCTTTCTTT
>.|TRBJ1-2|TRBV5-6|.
CASSPQLSNYGYTF
TGTGCCAGCAGCCCTCAGTTATCTAACTATGGCTACACCTTC
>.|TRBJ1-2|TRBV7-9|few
CASSSFPDTSNYGYTF
TGTGCCAGCAGCTCCTTCCCCGACACCTCTAACTATGGCTACACCTTC
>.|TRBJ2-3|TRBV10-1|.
CASSATSWTTDTQYF
TGCGCCAGCAGCGCTACTAGCTGGACCACAGATACGCAGTATTTT
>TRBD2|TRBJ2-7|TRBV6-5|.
CASSYGGVETREQYF
TGTGCCAGCAGCTACGGGGGGGTGGAGACGCGGGAGCAGTACTTC
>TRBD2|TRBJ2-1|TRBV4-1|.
CASSQDHAGGSYNEQFF
TGCGCCAGCAGCCAAGATCACGCGGGGGGGTCCTACAATGAGCAGTTCTTC
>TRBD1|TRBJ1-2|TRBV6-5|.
CASAGQPGYSGYTF
TGTGCCAGCGCGGGACAGCCCGGATACTCTGGCTACACCTTC
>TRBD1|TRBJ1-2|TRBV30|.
CACPDRGDYGYTF
TGTGCCTGTCCGGACAGGGGCGACTATGGCTACACCTTC
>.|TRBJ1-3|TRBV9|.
CASSPRQAPSGNTIYF
TGTGCCAGCAGCCCACGACAGGCACCCTCTGGAAACACCATATATTTT
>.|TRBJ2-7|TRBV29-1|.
CSVSEGRTLSLYEQYF
TGCAGCGTTTCAGAGGGCCGCACCCTCTCCCTCTACGAGCAGTACTTC
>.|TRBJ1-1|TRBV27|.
CASSRDTRTEAFF
TGTGCCAGCAGTCGGGACACCAGGACTGAAGCTTTCTTT